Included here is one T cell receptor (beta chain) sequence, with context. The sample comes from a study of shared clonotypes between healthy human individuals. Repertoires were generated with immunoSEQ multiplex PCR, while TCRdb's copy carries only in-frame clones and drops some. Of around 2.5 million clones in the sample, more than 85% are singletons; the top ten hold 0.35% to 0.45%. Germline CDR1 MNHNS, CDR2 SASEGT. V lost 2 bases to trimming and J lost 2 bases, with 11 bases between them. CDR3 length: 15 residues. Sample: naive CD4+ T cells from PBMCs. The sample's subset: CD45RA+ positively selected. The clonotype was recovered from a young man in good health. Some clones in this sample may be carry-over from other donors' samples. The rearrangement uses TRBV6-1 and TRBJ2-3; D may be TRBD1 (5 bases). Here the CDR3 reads CASSEQGFTTDTQYF. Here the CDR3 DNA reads TGTGCCAGCAGTGAACAGGGTTTTACCACAGATACGCAGTATTTT.